Listed here are 27 T cell receptor beta chains from one sample, sequenced in a study of T cell changes during pregnancy in multiple sclerosis. Assay: immunoSEQ multiplex PCR; the TCRdb copy retains only in-frame clones and omits some. The sample records about 97,000 clones, over 75% being singletons. The sequences come from peripheral blood, collected in the second trimester of pregnancy. These receptor sequences come from a female donor in good health, enrolled as a control in a pregnancy study.

The chain combines TRBV12-2 with TRBJ1-2; the D call in the table, TRBD1, was not verified against the DNA. TRBV12-2 is described as a pseudogene. This CDR3 contains 16 residues. The CDR3 reads CASRLGRQGTPYGYTF. The DNA of the CDR3 is TGTGCAAGTCGCTTAGGCCGACAGGGGACACCCTATGGCTACACCTTC.

This chain uses TRBV6-5 with TRBJ1-5; TRBD1 matches 7 bases. Germline CDR1 reads MNHEY; CDR2 reads SVGAGI. This CDR3 region has 15 residues. After removal of 3 bases from V and 4 bases from J, the junction contained 6 bases not matched to a gene. The DNA for the CDR3 is TGTGCCAGCAGTTATTCAGGGGGTGTGAATCAGCCCCAGCATTTT. This translates into CASSYSGGVNQPQHF.

The chain carries TRBV19 and TRBJ1-3; D is perhaps TRBD1 (6 bases). Germline V gene data show CDR1 as LNHDA and CDR2 as SQIVND (reference sequence). The V and J ends lost 8 bases and 0 bases respectively, with 20 bases between them. This CDR3 is 17 amino acids long. Here the CDR3 reads CASPATNRTVSGNTIYF. DNA for the CDR3: TGTGCCAGTCCCGCCACAAACCGGACAGTCTCTGGAAACACCATATATTTT.

The gene calls are TRBV14 and TRBJ1-1; 9 nucleotides align to TRBD1. Germline trimming cut 4 bases from V and 8 bases from J; bases unmatched to any gene: 11. Per germline, CDR1 SGHDN and CDR2 FVKESK. The CDR3 runs to 15 residues. The CDR3 protein is CASSLLGGQGAEAFF. CDR3 coding DNA: TGTGCCAGCAGCCTCCTAGGGGGACAGGGAGCCGAAGCTTTCTTT.

This CDR3 reads CASSFPRPGVYEQYF. The CDR3 nucleotides read TGTGCCAGCAGCTTTCCAAGGCCAGGGGTCTACGAGCAGTACTTC. V usage is TRBV5-5 and J usage is TRBJ2-7; D perhaps matches TRBD1 (6 bases). The CDR3 is 15 residues long. Germline V lookup: CDR1 SGHKS, CDR2 YYEKEE (reference sequence). V was pared by 2 bases and J by 3 bases, with 15 bases between.

The rearrangement joins TRBV19 to TRBJ1-5; maybe TRBD1 (5 bases). This CDR3 has 15 residues. Trimming left V 5 bases short and J 7 bases short, with 18 bases between. Per the germline V gene, CDR1 is LNHDA and CDR2 is SQIVND (reference sequence). The DNA of the CDR3 is TGTGCCAGTAGTGAGACAGAAGGCTTGCGGCAGCCCCAGCATTTT. Encoded protein: CASSETEGLRQPQHF. Full variable domain (rest looked up from reference TRBV19 and TRBJ1-5): DGGITQSPKYLFRKEGQNVTLSCEQNLNHDAMYWYRQDPGQGLRLIYYSQIVNDFQKGDIAEGYSVSREKKESFPLTVTSAQKNPTAFYLCASSETEGLRQPQHFGDGTRLSIL.

The table lists this clone with a few counts. The genes are TRBV30 and TRBJ1-5, with D tentatively TRBD1 (6 bases). Germline assignment: CDR1 GTSNPN and CDR2 SVGIG (reference sequence). The CDR3 has 13 residues. Trimming took off 2 bases at V and 6 bases at J, with 11 bases between the two ends. The CDR3 is CAWSTGLGQPQHF. The CDR3 DNA reads TGTGCCTGGAGTACAGGGTTGGGTCAGCCCCAGCATTTT.

This chain connects TRBV6-1 to TRBJ2-2, with 9 bases lining up with TRBD1. The CDR3 has 15 amino acids. Germline V gene lookup returns CDR1 MNHNS and CDR2 SASEGT. The V gene end was trimmed by 7 bases and the J gene end by 3 bases; junction bases not matched to a gene: 6. CDR3 in amino acids: CASKGQGIDTGELFF. The CDR3 coding sequence is TGTGCCAGCAAGGGACAGGGAATTGACACCGGGGAGCTGTTTTTT.

This chain links TRBV10-3 with TRBJ2-1, with TRBD2 matching 10 bases. The V gene's germline CDR1 is ENHRY and CDR2 SYGVKD. The CDR3 totals 15 residues. Trimming took 0 bases from V and 7 from J; bases not matched to a gene: 3. CDR3 nucleotide sequence: TGTGCCATCAGTGAGTCGATTAGCGGGAGGAATGAGCAGTTCTTC. Protein: CAISESISGRNEQFF.

The rearrangement uses TRBV6-5 and TRBJ1-1; no definite D call. Germline assignment: CDR1 MNHEY and CDR2 SVGAGI. The CDR3 length is 13 residues. The V and J ends lost 4 bases and 4 bases respectively, with 10 bases between them. In DNA form, the CDR3 reads TGTGCCAGCAGTTCGCTGGGGAGCACTGAAGCTTTCTTT. This encodes CASSSLGSTEAFF.

V gene TRBV11-1 combines with J gene TRBJ2-1; weak D call: TRBD2 (6 bases). CDR1 is SGHAT and CDR2 is FQDESV in the germline V gene (reference sequence). V shed 5 bases and J shed 2 bases, with 16 bases lying between them. The CDR3 is 16 residues long. The CDR3 loop is CASSKAGGITYNEQFF. As DNA, the CDR3 is TGTGCCAGCAGCAAAGCTGGGGGGATCACCTACAATGAGCAGTTCTTC.

The chain combines TRBV7-6 with TRBJ2-1, with 10 bases that match TRBD2. The V and J ends lost 0 bases and 9 bases, in that order; junction bases with no gene match: 8. In germline, CDR1 is SGHVS, CDR2 FNYEAQ. The CDR3 totals 16 residues. The CDR3 reads CASSLAGGTSVGEQFF. CDR3 nucleotide sequence: TGTGCCAGCAGCTTAGCGGGGGGGACTAGCGTGGGTGAGCAGTTCTTC.

This clone was detected only once. This sequence joins TRBV11-3 and TRBJ2-7; 10 bases line up with TRBD1. This CDR3 spans 17 amino acids. The V and J ends lost 5 bases and 0 bases, in that order; junction bases with no gene match: 10. Germline values: CDR1 SGHNT, CDR2 YENEEA. DNA of the CDR3: TGTGCCAGCAGCCCCCGGGACAGGGGAAGGAGCTCCTACGAGCAGTACTTC. Protein product: CASSPRDRGRSSYEQYF.

This chain connects TRBV19 to TRBJ1-6; a possible D gene is TRBD1 (6 bases). The CDR3 sequence is 16 residues long. Germline CDR1 reads LNHDA; CDR2 reads SQIVND (reference sequence). Trimming stripped 3 bases from V and 12 bases from J, with 21 bases between. For the CDR3, the DNA is TGTGCCAGTAGTATGGGAGGGGGACGCCGGAGTTTACCCCTCCACTTT. Amino acids: CASSMGGGRRSLPLHF.

This rearrangement joins TRBV15 to TRBJ2-5; 10 nucleotides align to TRBD1. Germline loops: CDR1 LNHNV, CDR2 YYDKDF (reference sequence). The CDR3 is 17 residues long. J gave up 3 bases and V 0 bases, and 7 bases lay outside the gene matches. The CDR3 loop reads CATSRDSWDRGKETQYF. Written as DNA, the CDR3 is TGTGCCACCAGCAGAGATAGTTGGGACAGGGGTAAAGAGACCCAGTACTTC.

The CDR3 sequence is CASSLLGQGADEQYF. CDR3 in DNA: TGTGCCAGCTCTCTGCTAGGACAGGGGGCCGACGAGCAGTACTTC. This chain uses TRBV18 with TRBJ2-7; 11 bases match TRBD1. Per the germline V gene, CDR1 is KGHSH and CDR2 is LQKENI. This CDR3 has 15 amino acids. The junction had 9 bases not matched to a gene; V was cut back by 6 bases and J by 5 bases.

The chain has TRBV7-2 and TRBJ1-5, with 11 bases identical to TRBD1. CDR3 length equals 15 residues. In germline, CDR1 is SGHTA, CDR2 FQGNSA. J lost 6 bases, V lost 4 bases, and 5 bases had no gene match. CDR3 protein: CASSYGGTGGQPQHF. The CDR3 region has the DNA TGTGCCAGCAGCTACGGTGGGACAGGGGGTCAGCCCCAGCATTTT.

J is TRBJ2-1 and V is TRBV28; a weak D match, TRBD2 (5 bases). Germline-derived CDR1 and CDR2 are MDHEN and SYDVKM. V lost 6 bases to trimming and J lost 5 bases, with 23 bases between them. CDR3 size: 17 residues. The CDR3 loop is CASRPGFARVPNNEQFF. The DNA for the CDR3 is TGTGCCAGCAGACCCGGGTTTGCGCGGGTGCCTAACAATGAGCAGTTCTTC.

With respect to this clone: The same CDR3 also results from other DNA sequences found in this sample. The rearrangement uses TRBV18 and TRBJ1-2; TRBD1 matches at 8 bases. CDR1 is KGHSH, CDR2 LQKENI, per germline. V was clipped by 3 bases and J by 1 base; unmatched bases: 1. This CDR3 is built from 14 residues. The CDR3 is CASSPGQGNYGYTF. CDR3 in DNA: TGTGCCAGCTCACCTGGACAGGGTAACTATGGCTACACCTTC.

The chain links TRBV11-2 to TRBJ2-2; TRBD1 agrees at 7 bases. V was pared by 1 base and J by 3 bases, with 2 bases of the junction left unmatched. The CDR3 has 15 residues. CDR1 and CDR2 from the germline V gene are SGHAT and FQNNGV. The CDR3 here is CASSLGQGHTGELFF. As DNA, the CDR3 is TGTGCCAGCAGCTTAGGACAGGGCCACACCGGGGAGCTGTTTTTT.

V and J are TRBV18 and TRBJ1-1; perhaps TRBD1 as D (5 bases). Looked up from germline, CDR1 is KGHSH and CDR2 is LQKENI. The CDR3 has 15 amino acids. V dropped 3 bases and J dropped 5 bases, with 16 bases sitting between them. The CDR3, as DNA: TGTGCCAGCTCACCCGAACAGTCTCGGGGGACTGAAGCTTTCTTT. It yields the protein CASSPEQSRGTEAFF. The full variable domain, its missing parts supplied by reference TRBV18 and TRBJ1-1, is NAGVMQNPRHLVRRRGQEARLRCSPMKGHSHVYWYRQLPEEGLKFMVYLQKENIIDESGMPKERFSAEFPKEGPSILRIQQVVRGDSAAYFCASSPEQSRGTEAFFGQGTRLTVV.

The sample holds a few counts of this clone. V is TRBV19 and J is TRBJ2-3; 7 bases align to TRBD1. CDR3 size: 15 residues. The J segment lost 0 bases and the V segment lost 8 bases, leaving 8 bases of the junction unmatched. Germline lookup yields CDR1 LNHDA and CDR2 SQIVND (reference sequence). CDR3 in amino acids: CASQGTVSSTDTQYF. CDR3 DNA: TGTGCCAGTCAAGGGACAGTTTCCAGCACAGATACGCAGTATTTT.

This clone was seen only once. Other DNA sequences from this sample encode an identical CDR3 as well. The V call is TRBV5-1, the J call TRBJ2-7; D not certain. Deletions cut 1 base from V and 2 bases from J, with 4 bases between. Germline V lookup: CDR1 SGHRS, CDR2 YFSETQ. The CDR3 totals 12 residues. The CDR3: CASSLTAYEQYF. The CDR3 DNA sequence: TGCGCCAGCAGCTTGACAGCCTACGAGCAGTACTTC.

V is TRBV7-7 and J is TRBJ2-5, with D possibly TRBD1 on 8 matching bases. The CDR3 is 15 residues long. CDR1 is SSHAT and CDR2 is FNYEAQ in the germline V gene (reference sequence). V was clipped by 6 bases and J by 5 bases, with 19 bases between them. CDR3 residues: CASSLGGTGGETQYF. DNA of the CDR3: TGTGCCAGCAGTTTGGGGGGGACAGGTGGGGAGACCCAGTACTTC.

The chain couples TRBV7-9 to TRBJ2-5; D not certain. The CDR3 runs to 14 residues. Germline V gene lookup returns CDR1 SEHNR and CDR2 FQNEAQ (reference sequence). The V end lost 5 bases, the J end lost 2 bases, and 12 bases lay between the germline ends. CDR3: CASSAIALQETQYF. The DNA of the CDR3 is TGTGCCAGCAGCGCCATAGCCCTGCAAGAGACCCAGTACTTC. The full variable domain, its missing parts supplied by reference TRBV7-9 and TRBJ2-5, is DTGVSQNPRHKITKRGQNVTFRCDPISEHNRLYWYRQTLGQGPEFLTYFQNEAQLEKSRLLSDRFSAERPKGSFSTLEIQRTEQGDSAMYLCASSAIALQETQYFGPGTRLLVL.

V gene TRBV5-6 combines with J gene TRBJ2-3; 13 bases map to TRBD2. The CDR3 runs to 16 residues. Germline V gene data show CDR1 as SGHDT and CDR2 as YYEEEE. V trimming: 4 bases; J trimming: 2 bases; junction bases outside the gene matches: 4. CDR3 region: CASSRTSGGATDTQYF. The CDR3 DNA is TGTGCCAGCAGCCGCACTAGCGGGGGGGCCACAGATACGCAGTATTTT.

The V and J genes are TRBV7-8 and TRBJ2-6, with 8 nucleotides matching TRBD1. The germline gives CDR1 SGHVS, CDR2 FQNEAQ. V was clipped by 5 bases and J by 0 bases; unmatched bases: 3. The CDR3 runs 16 residues. Here the CDR3 DNA reads TGTGCCAGCAGCAGGGACAGGATCTCTGGGGCCAACGTCCTGACTTTC. It specifies CASSRDRISGANVLTF.